This T cell receptor beta chain was identified in a study of PD-1 blockade in classical Hodgkin lymphoma. The CDR3 is 14 amino acids. Germline assignment: CDR1 SGHTS and CDR2 YDEGEE. The ends were cut back, 5 bases at V and 5 bases at J, with 14 bases in the middle. Every patient had relapsed following autologous stem cell transplantation, and cohorts differed in brentuximab vedotin exposure. The method was immunoSEQ multiplex PCR; TCRdb's version includes in-frame clones alone and lacks a portion of them. This table has 25,000 to 30,000 clones, 78% appearing once. The genes are TRBV5-8 and TRBJ2-4; perhaps D is TRBD1 or TRBD2 (5 bases each). The input for sequencing was peripheral blood mononuclear cells (PBMCs), taken before the second cycle of nivolumab. The sequence came from a human donor with classical Hodgkin lymphoma. The CDR3 nucleotides read TGTGCCAGCAGTCCGCAGGGACGGGAAAACATTCAGTACTTC. It translates to CASSPQGRENIQYF. Full variable domain (outside the CDR3, taken from reference TRBV5-8 and TRBJ2-4): EAGVTQSPTHLIKTRGQQATLRCSPISGHTSVYWYQQALGLGLQFLLWYDEGEERNRGNFPPRFSGRQFPNYSSELNVNALELEDSALYLCASSPQGRENIQYFGAGTRLSVL.